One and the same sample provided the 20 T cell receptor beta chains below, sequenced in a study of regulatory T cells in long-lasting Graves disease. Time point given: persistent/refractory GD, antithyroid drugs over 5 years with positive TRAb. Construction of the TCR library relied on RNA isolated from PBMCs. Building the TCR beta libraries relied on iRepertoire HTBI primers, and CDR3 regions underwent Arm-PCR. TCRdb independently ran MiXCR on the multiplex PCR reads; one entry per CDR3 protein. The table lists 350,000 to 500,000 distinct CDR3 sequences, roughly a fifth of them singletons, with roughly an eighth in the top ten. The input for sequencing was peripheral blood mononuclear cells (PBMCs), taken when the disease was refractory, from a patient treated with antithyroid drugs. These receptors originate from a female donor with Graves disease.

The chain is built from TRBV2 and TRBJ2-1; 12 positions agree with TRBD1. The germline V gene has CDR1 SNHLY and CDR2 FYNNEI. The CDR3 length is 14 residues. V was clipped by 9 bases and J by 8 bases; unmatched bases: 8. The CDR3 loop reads CASKTGQGADEQFF. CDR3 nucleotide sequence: TGTGCCAGTAAAACGGGACAGGGGGCCGATGAGCAGTTCTTC.

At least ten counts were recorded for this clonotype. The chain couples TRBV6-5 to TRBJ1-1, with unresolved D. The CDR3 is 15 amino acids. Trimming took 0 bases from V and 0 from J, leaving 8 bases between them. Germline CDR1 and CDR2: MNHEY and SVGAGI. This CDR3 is CASSYSVGMNTEAFF. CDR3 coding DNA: TGTGCCAGCAGTTACTCTGTGGGGATGAACACTGAAGCTTTCTTT.

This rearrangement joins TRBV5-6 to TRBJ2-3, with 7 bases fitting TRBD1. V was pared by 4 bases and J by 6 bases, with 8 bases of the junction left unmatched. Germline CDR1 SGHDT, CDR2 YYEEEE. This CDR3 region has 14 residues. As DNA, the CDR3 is TGTGCCAGCAGCCCTCAGGGCAGGGGGGATACGCAGTATTTT. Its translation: CASSPQGRGDTQYF.

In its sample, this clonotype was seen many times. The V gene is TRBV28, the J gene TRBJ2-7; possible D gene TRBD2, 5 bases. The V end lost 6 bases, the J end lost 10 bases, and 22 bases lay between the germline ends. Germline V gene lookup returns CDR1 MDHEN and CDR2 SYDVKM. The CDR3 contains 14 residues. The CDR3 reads CASSLRSGGGPQYF. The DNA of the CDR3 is TGTGCCAGCAGCCTCCGATCGGGCGGCGGGCCCCAGTACTTC.

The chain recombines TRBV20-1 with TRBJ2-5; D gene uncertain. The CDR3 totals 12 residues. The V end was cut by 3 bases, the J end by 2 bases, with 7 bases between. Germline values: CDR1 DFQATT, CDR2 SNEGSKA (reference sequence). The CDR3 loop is CSARKQQETQYF. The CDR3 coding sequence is TGCAGTGCTAGGAAGCAACAAGAGACCCAGTACTTC.

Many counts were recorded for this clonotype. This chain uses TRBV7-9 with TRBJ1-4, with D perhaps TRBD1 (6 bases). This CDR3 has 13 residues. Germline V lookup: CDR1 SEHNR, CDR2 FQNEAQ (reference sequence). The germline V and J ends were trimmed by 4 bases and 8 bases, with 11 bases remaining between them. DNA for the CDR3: TGTGCCAGCAGCTACGGACAGTTAGAAAAACTGTTTTTT. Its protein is CASSYGQLEKLFF. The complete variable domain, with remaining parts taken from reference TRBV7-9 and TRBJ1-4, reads DTGVSQNPRHKITKRGQNVTFRCDPISEHNRLYWYRQTLGQGPEFLTYFQNEAQLEKSRLLSDRFSAERPKGSFSTLEIQRTEQGDSAMYLCASSYGQLEKLFFGSGTQLSVL.

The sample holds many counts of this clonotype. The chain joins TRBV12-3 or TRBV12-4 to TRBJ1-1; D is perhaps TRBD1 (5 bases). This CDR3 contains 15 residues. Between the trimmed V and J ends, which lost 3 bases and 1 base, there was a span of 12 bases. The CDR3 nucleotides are TGTGCCAGCAGTTTGGCCGACGGGGGGAACACTGAAGCTTTCTTT. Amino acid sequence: CASSLADGGNTEAFF.

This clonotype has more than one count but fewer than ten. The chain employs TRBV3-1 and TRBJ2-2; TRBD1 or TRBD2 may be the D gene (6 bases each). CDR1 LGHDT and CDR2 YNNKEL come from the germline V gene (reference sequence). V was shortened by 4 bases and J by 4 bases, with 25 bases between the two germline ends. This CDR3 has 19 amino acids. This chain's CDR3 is CASSPPGTGIQRATGELFF. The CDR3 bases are TGTGCCAGCAGCCCGCCAGGCACAGGGATACAGCGGGCCACCGGGGAGCTGTTTTTT.

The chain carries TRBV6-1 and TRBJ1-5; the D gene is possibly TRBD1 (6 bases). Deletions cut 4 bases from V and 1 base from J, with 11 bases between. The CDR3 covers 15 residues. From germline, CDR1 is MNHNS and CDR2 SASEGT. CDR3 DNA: TGTGCCAGCAGTGGCTTGACAGGAAGCAATCAGCCCCAGCATTTT. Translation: CASSGLTGSNQPQHF.

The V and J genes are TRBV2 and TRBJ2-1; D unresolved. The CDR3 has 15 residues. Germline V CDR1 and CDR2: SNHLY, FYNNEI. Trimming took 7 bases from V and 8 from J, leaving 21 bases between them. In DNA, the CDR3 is TGTGCCAGCAAACGACTCGTGGCCGGAGAGGATGAGCAGTTCTTC. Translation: CASKRLVAGEDEQFF. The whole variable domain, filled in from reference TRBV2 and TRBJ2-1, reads EPEVTQTPSHQVTQMGQEVILRCVPISNHLYFYWYRQILGQKVEFLVSFYNNEISEKSEIFDDQFSVERPDGSNFTLKIRSTKLEDSAMYFCASKRLVAGEDEQFFGPGTRLTVL.

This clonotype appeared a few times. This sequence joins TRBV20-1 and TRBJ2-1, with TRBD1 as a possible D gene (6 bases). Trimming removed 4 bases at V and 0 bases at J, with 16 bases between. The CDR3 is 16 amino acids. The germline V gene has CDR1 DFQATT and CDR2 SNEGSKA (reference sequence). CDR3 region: CSAIGQRRSSYNEQFF. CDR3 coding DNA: TGCAGTGCTATCGGACAGAGAAGGAGCTCCTACAATGAGCAGTTCTTC.

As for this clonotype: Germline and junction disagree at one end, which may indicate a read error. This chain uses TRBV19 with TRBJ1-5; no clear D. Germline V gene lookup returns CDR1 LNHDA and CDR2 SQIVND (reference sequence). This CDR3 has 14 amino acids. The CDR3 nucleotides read TGTGCCGGTAGTCCAGCAGGCATAAATCAGCCCCAGCATTTT. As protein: CAGSPAGINQPQHF. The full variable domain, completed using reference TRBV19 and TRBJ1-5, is DGGITQSPKYLFRKEGQNVTLSCEQNLNHDAMYWYRQDPGQGLRLIYYSQIVNDFQKGDIAEGYSVSREKKESFPLTVTSAQKNPTAFYLCAGSPAGINQPQHFGDGTRLSIL.

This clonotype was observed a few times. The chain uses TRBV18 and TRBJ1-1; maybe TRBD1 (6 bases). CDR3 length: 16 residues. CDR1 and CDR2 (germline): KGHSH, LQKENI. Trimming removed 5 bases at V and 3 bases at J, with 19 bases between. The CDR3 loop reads CASSSRAGGRHTEAFF. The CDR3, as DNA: TGTGCCAGCTCATCTCGGGCTGGGGGCAGGCACACTGAAGCTTTCTTT.

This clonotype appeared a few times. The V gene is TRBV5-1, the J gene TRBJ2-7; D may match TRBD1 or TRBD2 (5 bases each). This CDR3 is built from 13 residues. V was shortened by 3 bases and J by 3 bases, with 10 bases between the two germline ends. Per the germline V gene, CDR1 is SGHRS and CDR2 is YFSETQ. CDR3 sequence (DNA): TGCGCCAGCAGCTGGGGACGGGACTACGAGCAGTACTTC. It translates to CASSWGRDYEQYF.

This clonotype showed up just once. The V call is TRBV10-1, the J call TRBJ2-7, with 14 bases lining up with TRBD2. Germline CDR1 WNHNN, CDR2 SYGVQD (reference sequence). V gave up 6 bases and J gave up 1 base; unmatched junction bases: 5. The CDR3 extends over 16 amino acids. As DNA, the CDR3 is TGCGCCAGCAGCGGGACTAGCGGGAGAAGGTCCTACGAGCAGTACTTC. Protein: CASSGTSGRRSYEQYF.

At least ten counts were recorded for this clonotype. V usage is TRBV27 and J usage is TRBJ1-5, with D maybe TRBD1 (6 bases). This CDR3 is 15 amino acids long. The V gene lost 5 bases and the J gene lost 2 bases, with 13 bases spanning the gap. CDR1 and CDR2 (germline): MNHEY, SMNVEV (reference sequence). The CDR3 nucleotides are TGTGCCAGCAGTCCTAGGGGGAAGGGCAATCAGCCCCAGCATTTT. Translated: CASSPRGKGNQPQHF.

CDR3 bases: TGCAGTGCTAGGAGCCTAGCGGGAGTTAATTCCTACCCCTACAATGAGCAGTTCTTC. It encodes CSARSLAGVNSYPYNEQFF. The chain recombines TRBV20-1 with TRBJ2-1; 10 bases are shared with TRBD2. CDR3 length: 19 residues. The V and J ends lost 3 bases and 2 bases, in that order; junction bases with no gene match: 16. Germline-derived CDR1 and CDR2 are DFQATT and SNEGSKA (reference sequence).

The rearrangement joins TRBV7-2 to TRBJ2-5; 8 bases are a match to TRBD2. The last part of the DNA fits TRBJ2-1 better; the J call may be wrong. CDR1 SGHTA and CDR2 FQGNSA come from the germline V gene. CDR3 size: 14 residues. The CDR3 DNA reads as TGTGCCAGCAGGCTGACTAGCGAGCTCAATGAGCAGTTCTTC. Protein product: CASRLTSELNEQFF.

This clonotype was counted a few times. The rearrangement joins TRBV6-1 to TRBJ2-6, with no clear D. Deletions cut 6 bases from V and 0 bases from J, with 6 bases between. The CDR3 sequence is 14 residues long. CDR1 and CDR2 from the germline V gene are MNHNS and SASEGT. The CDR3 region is CASRTASGANVLTF. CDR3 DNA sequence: TGTGCCAGCAGAACAGCCTCTGGGGCCAACGTCCTGACTTTC.

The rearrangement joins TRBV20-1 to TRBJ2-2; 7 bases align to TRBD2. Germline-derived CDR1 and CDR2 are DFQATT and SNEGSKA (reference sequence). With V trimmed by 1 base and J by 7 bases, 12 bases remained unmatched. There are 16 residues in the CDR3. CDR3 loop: CSARGAGRARGGELFF. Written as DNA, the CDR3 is TGCAGTGCTAGAGGCGCGGGGAGGGCCCGGGGCGGGGAGCTGTTTTTT.